These 18 T cell receptor beta chains share one sample of origin, sequenced in a study of blood T cell repertoires in COVID-19. This table comes from immunoSEQ multiplex PCR, and its TCRdb copy is limited to in-frame clones, with some not included. The sample has a few hundred thousand clones; more than 65% are singletons. Sequencing used peripheral blood. These TCRs come from a man aged 35-49 years who had recovered from COVID-19.

The chain links TRBV2 to TRBJ2-3, with 10 bases aligning to TRBD2. With 4 bases clipped from V and 5 bases from J, the junction kept 0 bases outside the gene matches. CDR3 length: 13 amino acids. The germline V gene encodes CDR1 SNHLY and CDR2 FYNNEI. CDR3 sequence (DNA): TGTGCCAGCAGTGGGACTAGCGGAGATACGCAGTATTTT. Amino acid sequence: CASSGTSGDTQYF.

The CDR3 spells CASSLAAAGTYEQYF. The CDR3 DNA reads TGTGCCAGCAGCTTAGCGGCAGCAGGGACCTACGAGCAGTACTTC. This sequence joins TRBV7-2 and TRBJ2-7, with D possibly matching TRBD1 (5 bases). CDR1 and CDR2 from the germline V gene are SGHTA and FQGNSA. V was shortened by 0 bases and J by 2 bases, with 11 bases between the two germline ends. CDR3 size: 15 residues.

The DNA of the CDR3 is TGTGCCAGCAGCTTGAGTCTCGGCCGGGTCAACGGGGGGGAGCAGTTCTTC. Encoded protein: CASSLSLGRVNGGEQFF. The chain is built from TRBV5-6 and TRBJ2-1; 7 bases map to TRBD2. CDR1 SGHDT and CDR2 YYEEEE come from the germline V gene. V shed 1 base and J 10 bases; nucleotides not matched to a gene: 17. CDR3 length: 17 residues.

This clone came up a few times. The chain carries TRBV7-2 and TRBJ2-3, with TRBD2 as a possible D gene (6 bases). Germline CDR1 SGHTA, CDR2 FQGNSA. This CDR3 region has 16 residues. Trimming took off 1 base at V and 2 bases at J, with 13 bases between the two ends. The DNA for the CDR3 is TGTGCCAGCAGCTTAGGGGCGGGAAGTAACACAGATACGCAGTATTTT. Translating it yields CASSLGAGSNTDTQYF.

This chain uses TRBV5-4 with TRBJ2-2, with a possible D match to TRBD1 (6 bases). The V end was cut by 4 bases, the J end by 1 base, with 14 bases between. This CDR3 has 16 amino acids. The germline V gene encodes CDR1 SGHNT and CDR2 YYREEE (reference sequence). This chain's CDR3 is CASSPKTGKNTGELFF. Written as DNA, the CDR3 is TGTGCCAGCAGCCCAAAGACAGGAAAGAACACCGGGGAGCTGTTTTTT.

The chain carries TRBV9 and TRBJ2-3, with TRBD2 as a possible D gene (6 bases). Per the germline V gene, CDR1 is SGDLS and CDR2 is YYNGEE. Deletions cut 2 bases from V and 4 bases from J, with 14 bases between. This CDR3 has 15 amino acids. CDR3 DNA: TGTGCCAGCAGCGTGGAGGGTGCGTTGGCAGATACGCAGTATTTT. The encoded protein is CASSVEGALADTQYF.

The chain carries TRBV5-1 and TRBJ2-1; 8 bases match TRBD1. From germline, CDR1 is SGHRS and CDR2 YFSETQ. The ends lost 4 bases at V and 5 bases at J; junction bases unmatched: 8. CDR3 length equals 15 residues. The CDR3 loop reads CASSPGGTGDNEQFF. CDR3 sequence (DNA): TGCGCCAGCAGCCCAGGAGGGACAGGAGACAATGAGCAGTTCTTC.

CDR3 protein: CASSPYLDSTGIYEQYF. CDR3 in DNA: TGTGCCAGCAGCCCCTACTTAGATTCTACAGGGATCTACGAGCAGTACTTC. V is TRBV7-9 and J is TRBJ2-7; D perhaps matches TRBD1 (6 bases). Trimming removed 5 bases from V and 3 bases from J, with 23 bases in between. The germline V gene has CDR1 SEHNR and CDR2 FQNEAQ (reference sequence). The CDR3 length is 17 residues.

V is TRBV9 and J is TRBJ2-5; 7 positions match TRBD2. The V gene end was trimmed by 0 bases and the J gene end by 7 bases; junction bases not matched to a gene: 0. Looked up from germline, CDR1 is SGDLS and CDR2 is YYNGEE. CDR3 length: 12 amino acids. CDR3 protein: CASSVAGGTQYF. In nucleotides, the CDR3 is TGTGCCAGCAGCGTAGCGGGGGGGACCCAGTACTTC.

This clone has a handful of counts. The V call is TRBV19, the J call TRBJ1-2; a possible D gene is TRBD1 (5 bases). Trimming stripped 5 bases from V and 8 bases from J, with 21 bases between. CDR3 length equals 15 residues. CDR1 and CDR2 from the germline V gene are LNHDA and SQIVND (reference sequence). The DNA for the CDR3 is TGTGCCAGTAGTGCCCAGTGGGGGGATCGAGACGGCTACACCTTC. It yields the protein CASSAQWGDRDGYTF.

This sequence joins TRBV30 and TRBJ1-2; D remains unclear. V lost 2 bases and J 0 bases, leaving 4 bases between the germline ends. The germline V gene has CDR1 GTSNPN and CDR2 SVGIG (reference sequence). The CDR3 has 12 residues. CDR3 sequence: CAWSSPNYGYTF. The CDR3 nucleotides read TGTGCCTGGAGTAGCCCTAACTATGGCTACACCTTC. Supplemented by reference TRBV30 and TRBJ1-2, the full variable domain reads SQTIHQWPATLVQPVGSPLSLECTVEGTSNPNLYWYRQAAGRGLQLLFYSVGIGQISSEVPQNLSASRPQDRQFILSSKKLLLSDSGFYLCAWSSPNYGYTFGSGTRLTVV.

The J gene is TRBJ2-5, the V gene TRBV6-2 or TRBV6-3; 13 nucleotides line up with TRBD2. Per germline, CDR1 MNHEY and CDR2 SVGEGT. The CDR3 extends over 18 amino acids. The ends lost 1 base at V and 3 bases at J; junction bases unmatched: 8. DNA of the CDR3: TGTGCCAGCAGTTACTTGTTGACTAGCGGGAGGTGGGAAGAGACCCAGTACTTC. It specifies CASSYLLTSGRWEETQYF.

The J gene is TRBJ1-1, the V gene TRBV6-5; the D is unclear. Germline V lookup: CDR1 MNHEY, CDR2 SVGAGI. Trimming cost V 0 bases and J 4 bases, with 9 bases left between them. This CDR3 is 14 amino acids long. The CDR3 is CASSYSEGFTEAFF. The CDR3 DNA is TGTGCCAGCAGTTACTCTGAGGGATTCACTGAAGCTTTCTTT.

The chain recombines TRBV4-3 with TRBJ1-2; D is uncertain. This CDR3 is 13 amino acids long. Trimming stripped 3 bases from V and 4 bases from J, with 9 bases between. CDR1 is LGHNA, CDR2 YSLEER, per germline. CDR3 sequence (DNA): TGCGCCAGCAGCCAGGACTCATCCTATGGCTACACCTTC. Encoded protein: CASSQDSSYGYTF.

The chain combines TRBV7-2 with TRBJ1-2; D remains unclear. This CDR3 region has 12 residues. Deletions cut 3 bases from V and 8 bases from J, with 10 bases between. Germline V gives CDR1 SGHTA, CDR2 FQGNSA. The DNA for the CDR3 is TGTGCCAGCAGCTTTAGTTTCGGGGGCTACACCTTC. Translation gives CASSFSFGGYTF.

The chain links TRBV9 to TRBJ2-2, with unresolved D. Germline lookup yields CDR1 SGDLS and CDR2 YYNGEE. The CDR3 has 15 residues. V lost 1 base and J 0 bases, leaving 7 bases between the germline ends. Here the CDR3 DNA reads TGTGCCAGCAGCGTAAGCCCCTCGAACACCGGGGAGCTGTTTTTT. Encoded protein: CASSVSPSNTGELFF.

The rearrangement uses TRBV19 and TRBJ2-7; TRBD2 agrees at 9 bases. The germline V gene encodes CDR1 LNHDA and CDR2 SQIVND (reference sequence). This CDR3 has 14 amino acids. Germline trimming cut 10 bases from V and 4 bases from J; bases unmatched to any gene: 11. CDR3 DNA: TGTGCCACCTCTACCGTGGCGGGAGGGTACGAGCAGTACTTC. It translates to CATSTVAGGYEQYF. The variable domain in full, with the rest retrieved from reference TRBV19 and TRBJ2-7, is DGGITQSPKYLFRKEGQNVTLSCEQNLNHDAMYWYRQDPGQGLRLIYYSQIVNDFQKGDIAEGYSVSREKKESFPLTVTSAQKNPTAFYLCATSTVAGGYEQYFGPGTRLTVT.

The J gene is TRBJ2-3, the V gene TRBV5-1; D not resolved. With 0 bases removed from V and 3 bases from J, the gap between germline ends came to 8 bases. There are 14 residues in the CDR3. Germline loops: CDR1 SGHRS, CDR2 YFSETQ. Written as DNA, the CDR3 is TGCGCCAGCAGCTTGGGTGGGCAGACAGATACGCAGTATTTT. It codes for CASSLGGQTDTQYF.